Listed below are T cell receptor beta chains from one sample, sequenced in a study of shared T cell receptors in the human thymus. Generated by immunoSEQ multiplex PCR, the TCRdb table keeps only in-frame clones and is missing some. The sample records 600,000 or so clones, around 87% being singletons. The same data also contributed to another study, on human thymus T cells.

The sample consisted of thymocytes. The receptors were gathered from a boy in the first two years of life with a congenital heart defect. The CDR3 runs from the conserved cysteine through the conserved F or W. Each record gives: V gene, J gene, CDR3 length, D gene, clone size, CDR3 DNA, CDR3 protein. The D gene is left open where the match is weak. Size is omitted from some rows. Given values are once, few, many or a class for expanded clones.

V: TRBV6-1
J: TRBJ2-1
length: 16
D: .
size: .
DNA: TGTGCCAGCAGTGGCTTCGGGGGTCTTCCCTACAATGAGCAGTTCTTC
CDR3: CASSGFGGLPYNEQFF

V: TRBV28
J: TRBJ2-7
length: 15
D: .
size: once
DNA: TGTGCCAGCCATCATGGGGCAGGGATCAGATACGAGCAGTACTTC
CDR3: CASHHGAGIRYEQYF

V: TRBV30
J: TRBJ1-6
length: 18
D: TRBD1
size: .
DNA: TGTGCCTGGAGTCGGGACTGCTCGGACAGGGGGGATAATTCACCCCTCCACTTT
CDR3: CAWSRDCSDRGDNSPLHF

V: TRBV4-1
J: TRBJ1-2
length: 15
D: TRBD1
size: .
DNA: TGCGCCAGCAGCCAAGGGGACAGGGATAACTATGGCTACACCTTC
CDR3: CASSQGDRDNYGYTF

V: TRBV7-2
J: TRBJ1-6
length: 15
D: .
size: few
DNA: TGTGCCAGCAGCTTAGGAGGTCAGCATAATTCACCCCTCCACTTT
CDR3: CASSLGGQHNSPLHF

V: TRBV5-1
J: TRBJ2-3
length: 18
D: TRBD1
size: .
DNA: TGCGCCAGCAGCTTCCTGGGCCGAGACAGGGGGCTCACAGATACGCAGTATTTT
CDR3: CASSFLGRDRGLTDTQYF

V: TRBV7-2
J: TRBJ1-2
length: 14
D: .
size: .
DNA: TGTGCCAGCAGCTTAGCGTGGCGGTCGTATGGCTACACCTTC
CDR3: CASSLAWRSYGYTF

V: TRBV10-1
J: TRBJ2-7
length: 16
D: TRBD1
size: .
DNA: TGCGCCAGCAGTGAAGCCTCCTCCTACAGGGGTTACGAGCAGTACTTC
CDR3: CASSEASSYRGYEQYF

V: TRBV5-6
J: TRBJ2-4
length: 12
D: .
size: .
DNA: TGTGCCAGCAGCTTGGTTGTGGGGCCCATCCACTTC
CDR3: CASSLVVGPIHF

V: TRBV5-6
J: TRBJ2-2
length: 16
D: .
size: once
DNA: TGTGCCAGCAGCCCGGGACGGAAAAGGGGGACCGGGGAGCTGTTTTTT
CDR3: CASSPGRKRGTGELFF

V: TRBV29-1
J: TRBJ2-5
length: 15
D: .
size: .
DNA: TGCAGCGTTGAAGGTGTCACGAGGGTCCAAGAGACCCAGTACTTC
CDR3: CSVEGVTRVQETQYF

V: TRBV5-6
J: TRBJ1-5
length: 14
D: .
size: .
DNA: TGTGCCAGCAGCTTGGGTCCCACAGATCAGCCCCAGCATTTT
CDR3: CASSLGPTDQPQHF

V: TRBV9
J: TRBJ2-1
length: 15
D: .
size: .
DNA: TGTGCCAGCAGCACTCCCGGGAGCTCCTACAATGAGCAGTTCTTC
CDR3: CASSTPGSSYNEQFF

V: TRBV15
J: TRBJ1-6
length: 18
D: .
size: once
DNA: TGTGCCACCAGCAGAGATCAACCCGGAGGGGTTTATAATTCACCCCTCCACTTT
CDR3: CATSRDQPGGVYNSPLHF

V: TRBV6-5
J: TRBJ2-2
length: 14
D: .
size: .
DNA: TGTGCCAGCAGCTTTAACAGGGATCGTGGGGAGCTGTTTTTT
CDR3: CASSFNRDRGELFF

V: TRBV14
J: TRBJ2-2
length: 18
D: .
size: .
DNA: TGTGCCAGCAGCCAAGAGGGGCGGGGAGTTCAGTACACCGGGGAGCTGTTTTTT
CDR3: CASSQEGRGVQYTGELFF